The clone carrying this T cell receptor beta chain showed up many times. For each extraction, RNA and DNA were obtained together from approximately 20-30 mg of unsorted bulk tissue. TCR beta cDNA was reverse-transcribed from about 500 ng of total RNA. The reaction used a constant-region primer and ProtoScript II reverse transcriptase. TCR beta libraries came from three nested multiplex PCR rounds using slightly modified ARM-PCR. MiXCR, run by TCRdb on the multiplex PCR reads, gives a single entry per CDR3 protein. In the table there are fewer than 85,000 distinct CDR3 sequences, under 75% of which are singletons. This sample stems from a study of tumor-infiltrating lymphocytes in primary liver carcinoma. The sequence came from a man aged 40-49 years with primary liver carcinoma and hepatitis B virus infection. Sequencing input: tumor-adjacent normal liver tissue.

The CDR3 spells CASSQGPGQVYEQYF. CDR3 sequence (DNA): TGTGCCAGCAGCCAAGGACCGGGACAGGTCTACGAGCAGTACTTC. The rearrangement uses TRBV14 and TRBJ2-7; TRBD1 matches 8 bases. The V and J ends lost 1 base and 3 bases, in that order; junction bases with no gene match: 5. The CDR3 runs to 15 residues. Germline-derived CDR1 and CDR2 are SGHDN and FVKESK.